This T cell receptor (beta chain) was obtained from a study of T cell responses to AZD1222 COVID-19 vaccine (dated by TCRdb to the early 2020s). Concerning the study at large: AZD1222 recipients whose second dose came at about 4 weeks and those whose second dose came at about 12 weeks were combined into one group, since spike-specific TCR depth and breadth did not differ between the two schedules. Trial participants were enrolled by age into 18-55, 56-69 and 70-plus year subgroups, with about 150, 27 and 61 TCR-sequenced participants respectively. A total of approximately 240 trial participants underwent TCR sequencing, of whom 207 had received two doses of AZD1222 and some 25 had received two doses of the MenACWY control vaccine.

Note on this clone: Its target antigen remains unknown. Base quality data are lacking; no much larger clone is found one base away.

Measured from the cysteine to the phenylalanine, the CDR3 is 12 residues long. The entry retains the CDR3 DNA only, 36 bases that are in frame from base 1. Deletion took 4 bases off V and 4 bases off J, with a span of 8 bases between the germline ends. The germline V gene gives CDR1 as SQVTM and CDR2 as ANQGSEA. The CDR3 regions of human TCRbeta chains were analyzed by immunosequencing. In the authors' own workflow: Repertoire TCRs were matched against a reference library of SARS-CoV-2-specific TCRs generated with the MIRA antigen-specificity platform. Breadth was defined as the fraction of unique TCRs that were SARS-CoV-2-associated. Depth was defined as the fraction of total T cells that were SARS-CoV-2-associated. Using the MIRA data, each spike-specific TCR was mapped to the spike region that the TCR reacts to and placed in a CD4 or CD8 class. Log10-transformed breadth and depth values were compared by one-way ANOVA with Sidak's multiple comparisons tests. Entries here come from immuneACCESS through TCRdb and include only in-frame sequences with V and J called. Some clones fail to appear in such tables; in the studies checked, an unresolved V gene covers under half of the shortfall, and the cause of the remainder is unknown. V, J and clone size derive from that table, while D and trimming were established from the DNA sequence. This sample comprises 150,000 to 200,000 clones, 85% to 95% of them detected only once. Of the sample, approximately 1.5% is held by the ten largest clones.

Results the study describes overall, beyond this receptor: Reportedly, close to half of the unique spike-specific TCRs recognized epitopes lying outside the regions that are mutated in the B.1.351 and B.1.1.7 variants. After two AZD1222 doses, spike-specific TCR breadth and depth were significantly higher than at day 0 and than in MenACWY recipients. Participants were mostly white British, with more females than males. The authors suggested clonal diversity may have been underestimated. Only five to seven AZD1222 recipients were SARS-CoV-2 seropositive at baseline, limiting conclusions about previously exposed vaccinees. The whole spike protein was spanned by vaccine-associated CD4 TCRs, and dominant responses were seen in regions 160-218 and 743-854. In the small 56-69-year group, the increase in depth fell short of significance, most likely because of low power. Because no samples from the day 14 peak response were available, repertoires could be characterized only after the peak T cell response.

The sample's time point label is to be understood as: baseline before first vaccination. Vaccinee samples came from UK trials COV001 and COV002, including a single-blind randomized controlled phase 2/3 trial of AZD1222 (ChAdOx1 nCoV-19) in healthy adults. For TCRbeta chain sequencing, PBMC samples from trial participants were taken at day 0 and at day 28 after the second dose. The starting material was peripheral blood, obtained on day 0 of AZD1222 vaccination. Here the chain combines TRBV29-1 and TRBJ1-5; perhaps TRBD1 is the D gene, with 6 bases matching. This TCR came from an adult in good health. The CDR3 protein is CSVAQGNQPQHF. The sequence in DNA is TGCAGCGTTGCTCAGGGGAATCAGCCCCAGCATTTT. Here the CDR3 is joined to the reference TRBV29-1 and TRBJ1-5 genes, and the full variable domain is: SAVISQKPSRDICQRGTSLTIQCQVDSQVTMMFWYRQQPGQSLTLIATANQGSEATYESGFVIDKFPISRPNLTFSTLTVSNMSPEDSSIYLCSVAQGNQPQHFGDGTRLSIL.